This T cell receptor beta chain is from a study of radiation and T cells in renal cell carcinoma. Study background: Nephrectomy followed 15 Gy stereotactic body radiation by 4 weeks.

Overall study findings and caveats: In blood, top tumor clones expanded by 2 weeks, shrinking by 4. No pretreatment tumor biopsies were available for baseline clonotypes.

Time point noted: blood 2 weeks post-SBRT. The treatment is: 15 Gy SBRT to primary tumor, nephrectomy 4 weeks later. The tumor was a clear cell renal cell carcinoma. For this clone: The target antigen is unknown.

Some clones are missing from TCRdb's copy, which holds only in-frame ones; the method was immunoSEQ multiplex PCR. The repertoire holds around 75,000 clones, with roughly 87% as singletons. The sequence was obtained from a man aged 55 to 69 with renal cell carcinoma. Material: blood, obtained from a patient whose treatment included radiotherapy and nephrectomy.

CDR3 region: CASSLVYPAKETQYF. The CDR3 bases are TGTGCCAGCAGCTTAGTTTACCCCGCGAAGGAGACCCAGTACTTC. This chain uses TRBV11-2 with TRBJ2-5; D is unclear. CDR1 is SGHAT, CDR2 FQNNGV, per germline. Between the trimmed V and J ends, which lost 1 base and 5 bases, there was a span of 14 bases. The CDR3 is 15 residues long.